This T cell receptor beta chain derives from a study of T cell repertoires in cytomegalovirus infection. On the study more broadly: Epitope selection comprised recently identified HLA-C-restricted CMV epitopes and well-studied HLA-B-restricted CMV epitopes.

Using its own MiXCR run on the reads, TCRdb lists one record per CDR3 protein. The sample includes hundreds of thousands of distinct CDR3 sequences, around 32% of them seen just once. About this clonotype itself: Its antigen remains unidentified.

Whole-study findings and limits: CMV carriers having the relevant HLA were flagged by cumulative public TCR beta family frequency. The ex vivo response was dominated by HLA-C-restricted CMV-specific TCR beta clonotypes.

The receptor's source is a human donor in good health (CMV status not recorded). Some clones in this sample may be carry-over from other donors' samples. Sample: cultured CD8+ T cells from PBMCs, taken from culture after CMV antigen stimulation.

This CDR3 is CASSPPPPGQGLEQYF. The CDR3 DNA follows: TGTGCCAGCAGCCCCCCCCCTCCGGGACAGGGCCTCGAGCAGTACTTC. This chain joins TRBV7-9 and TRBJ2-7, with 9 bases fitting TRBD1. Germline loops: CDR1 SEHNR, CDR2 FQNEAQ (reference sequence). The CDR3 totals 16 residues. Losses at the gene ends were 5 bases for V and 6 bases for J; bases not matched to a gene: 14.